This T cell receptor beta chain was obtained from a study of blood T cell repertoires in COVID-19. Produced via immunoSEQ multiplex PCR; TCRdb's table is partial and in-frame only. This table holds about 290,000 clones, around four fifths found once. Germline V gene sequence: CDR1 MGHDK, CDR2 SYGVNS. The V and J ends lost 5 bases and 8 bases respectively, with 18 bases between them. The CDR3 covers 14 residues. This clonotype was sampled from a woman in her 50s with active or convalescent COVID-19. Sequenced input: peripheral blood. The rearrangement joins TRBV25-1 to TRBJ1-2, with a possible D match to TRBD1 (6 bases). The CDR3 DNA follows: TGTGCCAGCAGTCCCCAGTGGGGGCCTGGGGGCTACACCTTC. Protein sequence: CASSPQWGPGGYTF.